The rows below give T cell receptor beta chains drawn from one sample of a study of blood T cell repertoires in COVID-19. Here immunoSEQ multiplex PCR was the method, and the copy in TCRdb shows in-frame clones only, minus some. This repertoire shows about 430,000 clones, more than 75% found once; its top ten account for 0.95% to 1%. Sequences were obtained from PBMCs or T cells enriched from blood (not recorded which). The receptors come from a young woman with acute COVID-19. CDR3s include the opening cysteine and the closing phenylalanine or tryptophan. A D gene is named only where the DNA matches it firmly. Size is stated for part of the rows, as once, few or many counts, or as a class when the clone is expanded.

d_gene: -; v_gene: TRBV5-1; abundance: -; j_gene: TRBJ2-1; CDR3aa: CASSLQRGAGMDEQFF; CDR3nt: TGCGCCAGCAGCTTGCAACGGGGGGCCGGCATGGATGAGCAGTTCTTC
d_gene: TRBD1; v_gene: TRBV29-1; abundance: -; j_gene: TRBJ1-5; CDR3aa: CSAGDRGDQPQHF; CDR3nt: TGCAGCGCCGGGGACAGGGGAGATCAGCCCCAGCATTTT
d_gene: -; v_gene: TRBV3-1/TRBV3-2; abundance: -; j_gene: TRBJ1-2; CDR3aa: CASSHLVRGDGYTF; CDR3nt: TGTGCCAGCAGCCATTTAGTCAGGGGAGATGGCTACACCTTC
d_gene: TRBD2; v_gene: TRBV11-1; abundance: -; j_gene: TRBJ2-7; CDR3aa: CASSSSGGAVSEQYF; CDR3nt: TGTGCCAGCAGTTCAAGCGGGGGGGCCGTCTCCGAGCAGTACTTC
d_gene: -; v_gene: TRBV7-2; abundance: few; j_gene: TRBJ1-6; CDR3aa: CASSSRFADSPLHF; CDR3nt: TGTGCCAGCAGCAGCCGGTTTGCGGATTCACCCCTCCACTTT
d_gene: -; v_gene: TRBV10-3; abundance: -; j_gene: TRBJ2-4; CDR3aa: CAIIPGEPWNIQYF; CDR3nt: TGTGCCATCATTCCGGGGGAGCCCTGGAACATTCAGTACTTC
d_gene: -; v_gene: TRBV9; abundance: -; j_gene: TRBJ1-5; CDR3aa: CASSSGLYSNQPQHF; CDR3nt: TGTGCCAGCAGCTCTGGACTGTATAGCAATCAGCCCCAGCATTTT
d_gene: -; v_gene: TRBV7-8; abundance: -; j_gene: TRBJ1-3; CDR3aa: CATAAGISGNTIYF; CDR3nt: TGTGCCACCGCTGCAGGGATCTCTGGAAACACCATATATTTT
d_gene: TRBD1; v_gene: TRBV19; abundance: -; j_gene: TRBJ1-2; CDR3aa: CASRSGQGTGGYTF; CDR3nt: TGTGCCAGTAGATCGGGACAGGGAACGGGCGGCTACACCTTC
d_gene: -; v_gene: TRBV24-1; abundance: -; j_gene: TRBJ1-5; CDR3aa: CATSEGVSNQPQHF; CDR3nt: TGTGCCACCAGTGAAGGGGTAAGCAATCAGCCCCAGCATTTT
d_gene: TRBD2; v_gene: TRBV3-1/TRBV3-2; abundance: once; j_gene: TRBJ2-1; CDR3aa: CASSRLAGNNEQFF; CDR3nt: TGTGCCAGCAGCCGACTAGCGGGGAACAATGAGCAGTTCTTC
d_gene: TRBD2; v_gene: TRBV9; abundance: -; j_gene: TRBJ2-7; CDR3aa: CASSTLAGGTYEQYF; CDR3nt: TGTGCCAGCAGCACCCTAGCGGGGGGGACCTACGAGCAGTACTTC
d_gene: TRBD1; v_gene: TRBV15; abundance: -; j_gene: TRBJ1-2; CDR3aa: CATSRVPGGRNYGYTF; CDR3nt: TGTGCCACCAGCAGAGTCCCAGGGGGAAGAAACTATGGCTACACCTTC
d_gene: TRBD2; v_gene: TRBV5-1; abundance: -; j_gene: TRBJ2-5; CDR3aa: CASSLTSGGRETQYF; CDR3nt: TGCGCCAGCAGCTTGACTAGCGGGGGTAGAGAGACCCAGTACTTC
d_gene: -; v_gene: TRBV12-5; abundance: -; j_gene: TRBJ2-3; CDR3aa: CASGLVYADTQYF; CDR3nt: TGTGCTAGTGGTTTGGTATATGCAGATACGCAGTATTTT
d_gene: -; v_gene: TRBV5-1; abundance: -; j_gene: TRBJ2-3; CDR3aa: CASGTGTGLPTDTQYF; CDR3nt: TGCGCCAGCGGAACCGGGACTGGCTTGCCAACAGATACGCAGTATTTT
d_gene: TRBD2; v_gene: TRBV19; abundance: -; j_gene: TRBJ2-1; CDR3aa: CASSSGTSGFYNEQFF; CDR3nt: TGTGCCAGTAGTAGCGGGACTAGCGGTTTCTACAATGAGCAGTTCTTC
d_gene: TRBD1; v_gene: TRBV19; abundance: -; j_gene: TRBJ2-6; CDR3aa: CATGTAPSGANVLTF; CDR3nt: TGTGCCACCGGGACAGCCCCCTCTGGGGCCAACGTCCTGACTTTC
d_gene: TRBD1; v_gene: TRBV9; abundance: -; j_gene: TRBJ2-2; CDR3aa: CASSAPGTGLYGELFF; CDR3nt: TGTGCCAGCAGCGCCCCCGGGACAGGGCTCTATGGGGAGCTGTTTTTT
d_gene: TRBD2; v_gene: TRBV29-1; abundance: -; j_gene: TRBJ2-3; CDR3aa: CSVGGSGVNPITDTQYF; CDR3nt: TGCAGCGTTGGGGGTAGCGGGGTTAATCCTATCACAGATACGCAGTATTTT
d_gene: -; v_gene: TRBV5-1; abundance: -; j_gene: TRBJ1-2; CDR3aa: CASSLSFGERWDGYTF; CDR3nt: TGCGCCAGCAGCTTATCATTCGGGGAGCGTTGGGATGGCTACACCTTC
d_gene: TRBD2; v_gene: TRBV5-1; abundance: -; j_gene: TRBJ2-3; CDR3aa: CAWRTSEADTQYF; CDR3nt: TGCGCCTGGAGGACTAGCGAGGCAGATACGCAGTATTTT
d_gene: -; v_gene: TRBV19; abundance: -; j_gene: TRBJ2-1; CDR3aa: CASSTQLYNEQFF; CDR3nt: TGTGCCAGTTCGACTCAGCTTTACAATGAGCAGTTCTTC
d_gene: -; v_gene: TRBV7-2; abundance: -; j_gene: TRBJ2-7; CDR3aa: CASSLVPGLTYEQYF; CDR3nt: TGTGCCAGCAGCTTAGTTCCGGGGTTAACCTACGAGCAGTACTTC
d_gene: -; v_gene: TRBV5-1; abundance: -; j_gene: TRBJ1-1; CDR3aa: CASSPDQGWNTEAFF; CDR3nt: TGCGCCAGCAGCCCTGATCAGGGATGGAACACTGAAGCTTTCTTT
d_gene: TRBD1; v_gene: TRBV9; abundance: -; j_gene: TRBJ2-7; CDR3aa: CASSVGAGGSYEQYF; CDR3nt: TGTGCCAGCAGCGTAGGGGCAGGGGGTTCCTACGAGCAGTACTTC
d_gene: TRBD2; v_gene: TRBV7-2; abundance: -; j_gene: TRBJ2-1; CDR3aa: CASSLGGTSEFNEQFF; CDR3nt: TGTGCCAGCAGCTTAGGGGGGACTAGCGAATTCAATGAGCAGTTCTTC
d_gene: -; v_gene: TRBV2; abundance: -; j_gene: TRBJ2-4; CDR3aa: CAADRLAKNIQYF; CDR3nt: TGTGCTGCGGACAGATTAGCCAAAAACATTCAGTACTTC
d_gene: TRBD2; v_gene: TRBV7-3; abundance: -; j_gene: TRBJ2-1; CDR3aa: CASSLLPGTSGGQTYNEQFF; CDR3nt: TGTGCCAGCAGCTTACTGCCCGGGACTAGCGGGGGCCAGACATACAATGAGCAGTTCTTC
d_gene: -; v_gene: TRBV6-5; abundance: -; j_gene: TRBJ1-1; CDR3aa: CASNSRAQNTEAFF; CDR3nt: TGTGCCAGCAACAGCAGGGCCCAGAACACTGAAGCTTTCTTT
d_gene: TRBD2; v_gene: TRBV15; abundance: -; j_gene: TRBJ2-7; CDR3aa: CATSRDQAGGREQYF; CDR3nt: TGTGCCACCAGCAGAGATCAGGCGGGAGGGCGCGAGCAGTACTTC
d_gene: TRBD1; v_gene: TRBV29-1; abundance: -; j_gene: TRBJ2-7; CDR3aa: CSATGTASYEQYF; CDR3nt: TGCAGCGCCACCGGGACAGCCTCCTACGAGCAGTACTTC
d_gene: -; v_gene: TRBV2; abundance: -; j_gene: TRBJ2-6; CDR3aa: CASRPGSIIKAGANVLTF; CDR3nt: TGTGCCAGCAGGCCCGGGAGTATAATAAAAGCTGGGGCCAACGTCCTGACTTTC
d_gene: TRBD1; v_gene: TRBV5-6; abundance: -; j_gene: TRBJ1-4; CDR3aa: CASSLSRGREKLFF; CDR3nt: TGTGCCAGCAGCTTGAGCAGGGGGCGAGAAAAACTGTTTTTT
d_gene: TRBD1; v_gene: TRBV29-1; abundance: -; j_gene: TRBJ2-2; CDR3aa: CSVVSGGAPGELFF; CDR3nt: TGCAGCGTTGTGTCAGGGGGCGCTCCCGGGGAGCTGTTTTTT
d_gene: TRBD2; v_gene: TRBV11-2; abundance: -; j_gene: TRBJ2-1; CDR3aa: CASSTIAGGINEQFF; CDR3nt: TGTGCCAGCAGCACGATAGCGGGGGGGATCAATGAGCAGTTCTTC
d_gene: TRBD2; v_gene: TRBV30; abundance: -; j_gene: TRBJ2-3; CDR3aa: CAWSKLAGTDTQYF; CDR3nt: TGTGCCTGGAGTAAATTAGCGGGAACAGATACGCAGTATTTT
d_gene: -; v_gene: TRBV9; abundance: few; j_gene: TRBJ2-2; CDR3aa: CASSVERPGTGELFF; CDR3nt: TGTGCCAGCAGCGTAGAGCGTCCGGGGACCGGGGAGCTGTTTTTT
d_gene: TRBD1; v_gene: TRBV7-3; abundance: -; j_gene: TRBJ2-7; CDR3aa: CASSPHGGTGQYEQYF; CDR3nt: TGTGCCAGCAGCCCTCATGGGGGGACAGGCCAGTACGAGCAGTACTTC
d_gene: TRBD1; v_gene: TRBV2; abundance: once; j_gene: TRBJ2-7; CDR3aa: CASSDQGQSSYEQYF; CDR3nt: TGTGCCAGCAGTGATCAGGGACAGAGCTCCTACGAGCAGTACTTC
d_gene: -; v_gene: TRBV5-1; abundance: -; j_gene: TRBJ1-3; CDR3aa: CASSLEMVTAGNTIYF; CDR3nt: TGCGCCAGCAGCTTGGAGATGGTAACGGCTGGAAACACCATATATTTT
d_gene: TRBD2; v_gene: TRBV25-1; abundance: -; j_gene: TRBJ2-3; CDR3aa: CASSEYPSGTTDTQYF; CDR3nt: TGTGCCAGCAGTGAATACCCTAGCGGGACCACAGATACGCAGTATTTT
d_gene: -; v_gene: TRBV6-5; abundance: -; j_gene: TRBJ2-7; CDR3aa: CASTGADEQYF; CDR3nt: TGTGCCAGCACTGGGGCCGACGAGCAGTACTTC
d_gene: TRBD2; v_gene: TRBV27; abundance: -; j_gene: TRBJ2-1; CDR3aa: CASSFLAGGPRDEQFF; CDR3nt: TGTGCCAGCAGTTTCCTAGCGGGGGGGCCTAGGGATGAGCAGTTCTTC
d_gene: TRBD1; v_gene: TRBV28; abundance: -; j_gene: TRBJ2-7; CDR3aa: CASRLGDRGRYEQYF; CDR3nt: TGTGCCAGCAGGCTGGGGGACAGGGGGCGCTACGAGCAGTACTTC
d_gene: -; v_gene: TRBV4-2; abundance: -; j_gene: TRBJ2-1; CDR3aa: CASSQGVETSRDEQFF; CDR3nt: TGTGCCAGCAGCCAAGGAGTCGAGACTAGTCGGGATGAGCAGTTCTTC